This is a list of T cell receptor beta chains from one sample in a study of T cell responses to AZD1222 COVID-19 vaccine. The method was immunoSEQ multiplex PCR; TCRdb's version includes in-frame clones alone and lacks a portion of them. The repertoire holds more than 150,000 clones, approximately 94% seen once, with under 2% in the top ten. The sequences come from peripheral blood, collected 28 days after the second AZD1222 dose. Source of these receptors: an adult who received the AZD1222 COVID-19 vaccine. Each CDR3 is given with its conserved first and last residue. D genes are given only for firm matches. Not all rows give a size; the values are once, few, many and, for expanded clones, a class.

J | size | V | D | DNA | CDR3
TRBJ2-2 | . | TRBV7-2 | . | TGTGCCAGCAGCCAAGCCATTGCCGGGGAGCTGTTTTTT | CASSQAIAGELFF
TRBJ1-4 | . | TRBV19 | TRBD1 | TGTGCCAGTACCGGACAGGGGAGGGAAAAACTGTTTTTT | CASTGQGREKLFF
TRBJ1-6 | . | TRBV4-1 | . | TGCGCCAGCAGCCAAGTAACAGGGAATTCACCCCTCCACTTT | CASSQVTGNSPLHF
TRBJ2-1 | . | TRBV3-1/TRBV3-2 | . | TGTGCCAGCAGCCAAGATGTTGTAATCGGCAATGAGCAGTTCTTC | CASSQDVVIGNEQFF
TRBJ1-2 | . | TRBV10-3 | . | TGTGCCATTGGAACAGGTCTTAACTATGGCTACACCTTC | CAIGTGLNYGYTF
TRBJ2-1 | . | TRBV27 | TRBD1 | TGTGCCAGCAGCCGGGTGTTAGGGACAGCCTACAATGAGCAGTTCTTC | CASSRVLGTAYNEQFF
TRBJ2-7 | . | TRBV6-1 | TRBD1 | TGTGCCAGCAGTGAAGCGCAGACAGGGAGCTCCTACGAGCAGTACTTC | CASSEAQTGSSYEQYF
TRBJ1-1 | . | TRBV24-1 | TRBD1 | TGTGCCACCGGAGAAGGGACAGCCAACACTGAAGCTTTCTTT | CATGEGTANTEAFF
TRBJ2-1 | . | TRBV30 | . | TGTGCCTTTGCGGGGAGCTCCTACAATGAGCAGTTCTTC | CAFAGSSYNEQFF
TRBJ2-1 | . | TRBV7-2 | TRBD2 | TGTGCCAGCAGCTACACCGGGACTAGCGGGAGACATGAGCAGTTCTTC | CASSYTGTSGRHEQFF
TRBJ1-1 | . | TRBV27 | . | TGTGCCAGCAGGCCCTTTTCCTGGGGCACTGAAGCTTTCTTT | CASRPFSWGTEAFF
TRBJ2-7 | . | TRBV11-2 | TRBD2 | TGTGCCAGCAGCTTAGATAGGACTAGCGGGGACCACGAGCAGTACTTC | CASSLDRTSGDHEQYF
TRBJ2-1 | . | TRBV27 | . | TGTGCCAGCAGTCGAACAAATAACAATGAGCAGTTCTTC | CASSRTNNNEQFF
TRBJ1-2 | . | TRBV19 | . | TGTGCCAGTACCCCCACCCCAGGGTCCCATGGCTACACCTTC | CASTPTPGSHGYTF
TRBJ1-2 | once | TRBV15 | . | TGTGCCACCAGCAGAGATAGGAAGGCGGGCTATGGCTACACCTTC | CATSRDRKAGYGYTF
TRBJ2-2 | once | TRBV5-1 | . | TGCGCCAGCATTACAGAGGCCGGGGAGCTGTTTTTT | CASITEAGELFF
TRBJ1-1 | . | TRBV7-2 | . | TGTGCCAGCAGCTTAGTTTCTCAGGGAGGAGCTTTCTTT | CASSLVSQGGAFF
TRBJ1-2 | . | TRBV14 | . | TGTGCCAGCAGCCAAGAAAGGATGACAGTTAACTATGGCTACACCTTC | CASSQERMTVNYGYTF
TRBJ2-1 | . | TRBV7-9 | TRBD1 | TGTGCCAGCAGCTTTCCCGGGACAGGGTCGGATGAGCAGTTCTTC | CASSFPGTGSDEQFF
TRBJ2-7 | . | TRBV9 | TRBD1 | TGTGCCAGCAGCGTTGGACAGGGGGCCGTCGAGCAGTACTTC | CASSVGQGAVEQYF
TRBJ2-2 | . | TRBV9 | . | TGTGCCAGCAGCGTAGGGGGCGCGACCGGGGAGCTGTTTTTT | CASSVGGATGELFF
TRBJ1-1 | . | TRBV5-1 | . | TGCGCCAGCAGCTTGAGTCTAGGCACTGAAGCTTTCTTT | CASSLSLGTEAFF
TRBJ2-1 | . | TRBV7-3 | TRBD2 | TGTGCCAGCAGCCCTCTAGCGGGGGGATACAATGAGCAGTTCTTC | CASSPLAGGYNEQFF
TRBJ2-3 | . | TRBV12-5 | . | TGTGCTAGTGGTTTGGTAAACGATGGGACACCTAGCACAGATACGCAGTATTTT | CASGLVNDGTPSTDTQYF
TRBJ1-1 | . | TRBV28 | TRBD1 | TGTGCCAGCAGTTCCTCTCAAAGCCGGGACAGCAACACTGAAGCTTTCTTT | CASSSSQSRDSNTEAFF
TRBJ1-1 | . | TRBV19 | . | TGTGCCAGTAGTACAACAGGGAACACTGAAGCTTTCTTT | CASSTTGNTEAFF
TRBJ1-5 | . | TRBV10-3 | TRBD1 | TGTGCCACTAGGGACAGGAGGACAAATCAGCCCCAGCATTTT | CATRDRRTNQPQHF
TRBJ1-3 | . | TRBV28 | . | TGTGCCAGCAGTAAGGCAGGGAGCACTGGAAACACCATATATTTT | CASSKAGSTGNTIYF
TRBJ2-3 | . | TRBV19 | TRBD2 | TGTGCCAGTAGTATAGGGGCGGGGGGCAGGGATACGCAGTATTTT | CASSIGAGGRDTQYF
TRBJ1-1 | once | TRBV7-2 | . | TGTGCCAGCAGCTTAAGGATTGGCAGGTCAACGAACACTGAAGCTTTCTTT | CASSLRIGRSTNTEAFF
TRBJ2-1 | . | TRBV6-2/TRBV6-3 | . | TGTGCCAGCAGTTACTCCACAGGCTACAATGAGCAGTTCTTC | CASSYSTGYNEQFF
TRBJ1-1 | . | TRBV7-8 | . | TGTGCCAGCAGCTACTTGAACACTGAAGCTTTCTTT | CASSYLNTEAFF
TRBJ1-1 | . | TRBV5-1 | . | TGCGCCAGCAGCTTGTCCCCGGTAGGGCTGGGCTCTGAAGCTTTCTTT | CASSLSPVGLGSEAFF
TRBJ1-2 | . | TRBV27 | . | TGTGCCAGCAGCGATACCCGGGGACCCCACTATGGCTACACCTTC | CASSDTRGPHYGYTF
TRBJ1-1 | . | TRBV20-1 | . | TGCAGTGCCCGTGACAGAACTGAAGCTTTCTTT | CSARDRTEAFF
TRBJ1-4 | . | TRBV27 | . | TGTGCCAGCAGTTTAAGTTCTGGGGTACCTGAAAAACTGTTTTTT | CASSLSSGVPEKLFF
TRBJ1-1 | few | TRBV6-5 | . | TGTGCCAGCAGGGGGCGAGGTACGGACACTGAAGCTTTCTTT | CASRGRGTDTEAFF
TRBJ1-5 | . | TRBV19 | . | TGTGCCAGTAGCAAACAGGTAAATCAGCCCCAGCATTTT | CASSKQVNQPQHF
TRBJ1-5 | . | TRBV27 | . | TGTGCCAGCAGTATTTCGGGACAATCCAATCAGCCCCAGCATTTT | CASSISGQSNQPQHF
TRBJ1-2 | . | TRBV30 | . | TGTGCCTGGAACCCAGGGTGGGGCTACACCTTC | CAWNPGWGYTF
TRBJ1-1 | . | TRBV9 | . | TGTGCCAGCAGCCTCACAGGACAGAACACTGAAGCTTTCTTT | CASSLTGQNTEAFF
TRBJ1-2 | . | TRBV4-1 | . | TGCGCCAGCAGGGCCACCCTAAGGCCCCGGCCACTTAACTATGGCTACACCTTC | CASRATLRPRPLNYGYTF
TRBJ2-1 | . | TRBV5-4 | TRBD2 | TGTGCCAGCACTCTAGGCGGGAGGGTATACAATGAGCAGTTCTTC | CASTLGGRVYNEQFF
TRBJ1-6 | . | TRBV6-4 | TRBD1 | TGTGCCAGCAAAGGGACAGGGGATTCACCCCTCCACTTT | CASKGTGDSPLHF